These 26 T cell receptor beta chains originate from one sample sequenced in a study of blood T cell repertoires in COVID-19. Here immunoSEQ multiplex PCR was the method, and the copy in TCRdb shows in-frame clones only, minus some. Among around 130,000 clones, 84% were seen once, and the ten largest hold 1.5% to 2%. Source material: PBMCs or T cells enriched from blood (not recorded which). These receptor sequences come from a woman between 18 and 29 years old who had been exposed to COVID-19.

The rearrangement uses TRBV5-1 and TRBJ2-6, with 10 nucleotides matching TRBD1. The CDR3 runs 14 residues. Germline values: CDR1 SGHRS, CDR2 YFSETQ. Trimming at V came to 0 bases and at J to 9 bases, leaving 0 bases not matched to a gene. The CDR3 DNA is TGCGCCAGCAGCTTGGGGGACAGGGGCAACGTCCTGACTTTC. It specifies CASSLGDRGNVLTF.

The V gene is TRBV7-2, the J gene TRBJ1-5, with D unclear. The CDR3 has 16 residues. The V end lost 1 base, the J end lost 0 bases, and 10 bases lay between the germline ends. Germline values: CDR1 SGHTA, CDR2 FQGNSA. The CDR3 is CASSLDNGASNQPQHF. CDR3 nucleotides: TGTGCCAGCAGCTTAGACAATGGAGCTAGCAATCAGCCCCAGCATTTT.

The CDR3 nucleotides are TGTGCCTGGAGCCACGGAGTAGGTGAGCAGTTCTTC. This gives the protein CAWSHGVGEQFF. This chain connects TRBV30 to TRBJ2-1; no clear D gene. Trimming pared 3 bases from V and 9 bases from J, leaving 12 bases between. This CDR3 is built from 12 residues. The germline gives CDR1 GTSNPN, CDR2 SVGIG (reference sequence).

This clone was seen only a few times. The chain combines TRBV19 with TRBJ2-6, with TRBD1 identical over 10 bases. This CDR3 contains 18 residues. After removal of 6 bases from V and 0 bases from J, the junction contained 8 bases not matched to a gene. Germline CDR1 is LNHDA and CDR2 is SQIVND (reference sequence). CDR3 nucleotide sequence: TGTGCCAGTAGACCGGGACAGGGGTCCCCCTCTGGGGCCAACGTCCTGACTTTC. Protein product: CASRPGQGSPSGANVLTF.

This rearrangement joins TRBV4-3 to TRBJ2-6, with TRBD2 as a possible D gene (5 bases). The V and J ends lost 1 base and 3 bases respectively, with 7 bases between them. Germline V gives CDR1 LGHNA, CDR2 YSLEER. The CDR3 has 15 residues. The CDR3 bases are TGCGCCAGCAGCCAAGTGGGGAGTGGGGCCAACGTCCTGACTTTC. Residues: CASSQVGSGANVLTF.

This sequence joins TRBV9 and TRBJ1-4, with 7 positions matching TRBD1. The CDR3 spans 14 residues. From germline, CDR1 is SGDLS and CDR2 YYNGEE. Trimming at V came to 3 bases and at J to 8 bases, leaving 7 bases not matched to a gene. The CDR3 loop is CASSASTGFEKLFF. The DNA of the CDR3 is TGTGCCAGCAGCGCTTCGACAGGGTTCGAAAAACTGTTTTTT.

The rearrangement uses TRBV29-1 and TRBJ2-2; possible D gene TRBD2, 5 bases. V lost 6 bases and J lost 9, with 17 bases in between. This CDR3 comprises 13 residues. Germline-derived CDR1 and CDR2 are SQVTM and ANQGSEA. The CDR3 region has the DNA TGCAGCGTACGGGGAATCTACGCGCGGGAGCTGTTTTTT. It translates to CSVRGIYARELFF.

The chain joins TRBV5-1 to TRBJ2-7; 7 bases agree with TRBD1. The length of the CDR3 is 13 residues. Germline CDR1 reads SGHRS; CDR2 reads YFSETQ. The junction had 0 bases not matched to a gene; V was cut back by 1 base and J by 2 bases. CDR3: CASSLQGAYEQYF. Written as DNA, the CDR3 is TGCGCCAGCAGCTTGCAGGGGGCCTACGAGCAGTACTTC. The whole variable domain, filled in from reference TRBV5-1 and TRBJ2-7, reads KAGVTQTPRYLIKTRGQQVTLSCSPISGHRSVSWYQQTPGQGLQFLFEYFSETQRNKGNFPGRFSGRQFSNSRSEMNVSTLELGDSALYLCASSLQGAYEQYFGPGTRLTVT.

The chain joins TRBV4-1 to TRBJ1-1; D is undetermined. The CDR3 is made up of 16 amino acids. Germline CDR1 and CDR2: MGHRA and YSYEKL. V dropped 0 bases and J dropped 2 bases, with 13 bases sitting between them. The CDR3 DNA reads as TGCGCCAGCAGCCAAGACGGAGGGCGGATTAACACTGAAGCTTTCTTT. This encodes CASSQDGGRINTEAFF.

The genes are TRBV27 and TRBJ2-1; possible D gene TRBD1, 5 bases. The V end lost 2 bases, the J end lost 4 bases, and 6 bases lay between the germline ends. The germline V gene encodes CDR1 MNHEY and CDR2 SMNVEV (reference sequence). There are 13 residues in the CDR3. This CDR3 reads CASSLHRYNEQFF. The CDR3 bases are TGTGCCAGCAGTTTACACAGGTACAATGAGCAGTTCTTC.

The rearrangement links TRBV7-2 to TRBJ2-2; 10 bases line up with TRBD2. Germline CDR1 reads SGHTA; CDR2 reads FQGNSA. CDR3 size: 15 residues. The junction had 7 bases not matched to a gene; V was cut back by 6 bases and J by 6 bases. CDR3 nucleotide sequence: TGTGCCAGCAGTTCTCGGACTAGCGGTTCCGGGGAGCTGTTTTTT. Translating gives CASSSRTSGSGELFF.

The chain links TRBV5-8 to TRBJ2-4; no definite D call. Deletions cut 3 bases from V and 4 bases from J, with 14 bases between. The germline V gene encodes CDR1 SGHTS and CDR2 YDEGEE. The CDR3 contains 15 residues. CDR3 amino acids: CASSSGVIFKNIQYF. The CDR3, as DNA: TGTGCCAGCAGCTCTGGAGTGATTTTTAAAAACATTCAGTACTTC.

The rearrangement joins TRBV28 to TRBJ2-7, with TRBD2 matching 7 bases. Germline loops: CDR1 MDHEN, CDR2 SYDVKM. The CDR3 consists of 18 residues. J gave up 0 bases and V 2 bases, and 13 bases lay outside the gene matches. CDR3 nucleotides: TGTGCCAGCAGTTTAAAGGCTCGGGGGACTATTAGCTCCTACGAGCAGTACTTC. This sequence encodes CASSLKARGTISSYEQYF.

The chain is built from TRBV7-6 and TRBJ2-2; 10 bases are shared with TRBD1. CDR3 length equals 16 residues. V dropped 6 bases and J dropped 6; count of bases not matched to a gene: 10. The V gene's germline CDR1 is SGHVS and CDR2 FNYEAQ. This CDR3 is CASSLTGQGTAGELFF. CDR3 bases: TGTGCCAGCAGTCTCACGGGACAGGGGACGGCCGGGGAGCTGTTTTTT.

The chain employs TRBV6-5 and TRBJ1-1; D is undetermined. The V end lost 2 bases, the J end lost 1 base, and 14 bases lay between the germline ends. This CDR3 has 16 residues. Germline CDR1 and CDR2: MNHEY and SVGAGI. The CDR3 reads CASSYSTPEPNTEAFF. The DNA for the CDR3 is TGTGCCAGCAGTTACAGTACACCCGAACCGAACACTGAAGCTTTCTTT.

This clone was seen only once. This chain connects TRBV10-3 to TRBJ1-2; the match to TRBD1 covers 10 bases. The germline CDR1 and CDR2 sequences are ENHRY and SYGVKD. Trimming took 11 bases from V and 2 from J; bases not matched to a gene: 8. The CDR3 spans 14 residues. CDR3 in DNA: TGTGCCTCGGCCGGGACAGGGGTAAACTATGGCTACACCTTC. Amino acids: CASAGTGVNYGYTF.

This clone was observed a few times. The chain employs TRBV4-3 and TRBJ2-2, with D maybe TRBD2 (6 bases). V lost 0 bases, J lost 7 bases, and 12 bases lay in between. The CDR3 has 15 amino acids. Germline lookup yields CDR1 LGHNA and CDR2 YSLEER. The CDR3 loop reads CASSQEWSGYGELFF. The CDR3, as DNA: TGCGCCAGCAGCCAAGAATGGAGCGGGTACGGGGAGCTGTTTTTT.

This clone was recorded a few times. This sequence joins TRBV3-1 (or the pseudogene TRBV3-2) and TRBJ1-6, with D uncertain. V dropped 5 bases and J dropped 7 bases, with 15 bases sitting between them. The CDR3 length is 15 residues. Germline CDR1 LGHDT, CDR2 YNNKEL (reference sequence). CDR3 sequence reads: CASSSPVRVNSPLHF. The CDR3 DNA reads TGTGCCAGCAGCTCCCCGGTCCGGGTGAATTCACCCCTCCACTTT.

The chain employs TRBV6-5 and TRBJ2-3; maybe TRBD2 (5 bases). The CDR3 has 14 amino acids. Deletions cut 8 bases from V and 6 bases from J, with 18 bases between. The germline CDR1 and CDR2 sequences are MNHEY and SVGAGI. The CDR3 sequence: CASGIATSADTQYF. The DNA of the CDR3 is TGTGCCAGCGGCATAGCGACTTCAGCTGATACGCAGTATTTT.

The chain carries TRBV15 and TRBJ2-7; TRBD1 matches at 7 bases. The CDR3 length is 14 residues. J gave up 5 bases and V 5 bases, and 9 bases lay outside the gene matches. Germline V gives CDR1 LNHNV, CDR2 YYDKDF (reference sequence). The CDR3 nucleotides read TGTGCCACCAGCTTACAGACAGGGTTCCACGAGCAGTACTTC. Protein sequence: CATSLQTGFHEQYF.

The rearrangement uses TRBV9 and TRBJ1-2, with D hard to call. Germline loops: CDR1 SGDLS, CDR2 YYNGEE. Trimming cost V 2 bases and J 4 bases, with 9 bases left between them. The length of the CDR3 is 13 residues. The CDR3 reads CASSVPGLYGYTF. The CDR3 DNA sequence: TGTGCCAGCAGCGTCCCCGGACTCTATGGCTACACCTTC. Supplemented by reference TRBV9 and TRBJ1-2, the full variable domain reads DSGVTQTPKHLITATGQRVTLRCSPRSGDLSVYWYQQSLDQGLQFLIQYYNGEERAKGNILERFSAQQFPDLHSELNLSSLELGDSALYFCASSVPGLYGYTFGSGTRLTVV.

This clone appeared a few times. The rearrangement uses TRBV9 and TRBJ2-6, with unresolved D. Germline loops: CDR1 SGDLS, CDR2 YYNGEE. Trimming cost V 7 bases and J 0 bases, with 14 bases left between them. The CDR3 has 16 residues. This chain's CDR3 is CASGIRSYSGANVLTF. The CDR3 coding sequence is TGTGCCAGCGGAATCCGTAGCTACTCTGGGGCCAACGTCCTGACTTTC.

V usage is TRBV6-5 and J usage is TRBJ2-7; a weak D match, TRBD1 (6 bases). Germline V gene data show CDR1 as MNHEY and CDR2 as SVGAGI. V was cut by 5 bases and J by 4 bases, with 15 bases left in between. The CDR3 is made up of 14 amino acids. CDR3 region: CASSPGQLIYEQYF. The CDR3 DNA sequence: TGTGCCAGCAGTCCGGGACAATTGATTTACGAGCAGTACTTC.

The rearrangement links TRBV7-6 to TRBJ1-3; 12 bases are shared with TRBD1. The CDR3 spans 16 residues. J gave up 2 bases and V 3 bases, and 2 bases lay outside the gene matches. Germline lookup yields CDR1 SGHVS and CDR2 FNYEAQ. Here the CDR3 reads CASSLGQGAAGNTIYF. In DNA form, the CDR3 reads TGTGCCAGCAGCTTGGGACAGGGGGCTGCTGGAAACACCATATATTTT.

V is TRBV2 and J is TRBJ1-5; 7 positions match TRBD1. The CDR3 is 14 residues long. Germline V gene data show CDR1 as SNHLY and CDR2 as FYNNEI. With 4 bases clipped from V and 4 bases from J, the junction kept 4 bases outside the gene matches. The CDR3 DNA reads TGTGCCAGCAGTGGGTCGACAGGGAATCAGCCCCAGCATTTT. Protein product: CASSGSTGNQPQHF.

The chain couples TRBV9 to TRBJ2-7, with D possibly matching TRBD2 (5 bases). Germline assignment: CDR1 SGDLS and CDR2 YYNGEE. Trimming removed 1 base at V and 5 bases at J, with 10 bases between. CDR3 length: 13 residues. The CDR3 spells CASSVFEGDEQYF. DNA for the CDR3: TGTGCCAGCAGCGTATTTGAGGGCGACGAGCAGTACTTC.